A single sample is the source of the 31 T cell receptor beta chains below, sequenced in a study of CD8 T cells in ankylosing spondylitis. TCRdb passed the 5' RACE reads through MiXCR, listing each CDR3 protein once. The data contain several thousand distinct CDR3 sequences, under 2.5% of them singletons. Sequenced input: blood, either unsorted or a sorted T cell fraction (not recorded which). Every receptor here comes from a male donor with ankylosing spondylitis or in good health (not recorded which).

This clonotype was observed many times. The genes are TRBV9 and TRBJ2-6; 8 nucleotides match TRBD2. V trimming: 3 bases; J trimming: 0 bases; junction bases outside the gene matches: 8. This CDR3 is built from 18 residues. CDR1 SGDLS and CDR2 YYNGEE come from the germline V gene. The CDR3 here is CASSAGLASFSGANVLTF. The CDR3, as DNA: TGTGCCAGCAGCGCCGGACTAGCCTCCTTCTCTGGGGCCAACGTCCTGACTTTC. Based on the CDR3 plus reference TRBV9 and TRBJ2-6, the full variable domain is DSGVTQTPKHLITATGQRVTLRCSPRSGDLSVYWYQQSLDQGLQFLIQYYNGEERAKGNILERFSAQQFPDLHSELNLSSLELGDSALYFCASSAGLASFSGANVLTFGAGSRLTVL.

Many counts were recorded for this clonotype. CDR3 sequence (DNA): TGTGCCAGCAGCGCGGGAGTTTCCGGGACAGCATGGGGAGATACGCAGTATTTT. This codes for CASSAGVSGTAWGDTQYF. The chain uses TRBV9 and TRBJ2-3; D is perhaps TRBD1 (7 bases). V lost 3 bases to trimming and J lost 5 bases, with 25 bases between them. The V gene's germline CDR1 is SGDLS and CDR2 YYNGEE. The CDR3 consists of 18 residues.

This clonotype has ten or more counts. This chain joins TRBV9 and TRBJ2-5; 10 positions match TRBD2. V dropped 0 bases and J dropped 4; count of bases not matched to a gene: 9. CDR1 and CDR2 from the germline V gene are SGDLS and YYNGEE. The CDR3 has 17 residues. The CDR3 sequence is CASSVGGSSGRSETQYF. The CDR3 DNA is TGTGCCAGCAGCGTAGGGGGAAGTAGCGGGAGGTCAGAGACCCAGTACTTC.

This clonotype appeared many times. The rearrangement uses TRBV9 and TRBJ2-5; possibly TRBD1 for D (5 bases). The CDR3 covers 15 residues. Germline V gene data show CDR1 as SGDLS and CDR2 as YYNGEE. Trimming left V 0 bases short and J 5 bases short, with 14 bases between. For the CDR3, the DNA is TGTGCCAGCAGCGTAGTGACAGTAGAAGGGGAGACCCAGTACTTC. Its translation: CASSVVTVEGETQYF.

The sample holds many counts of this clonotype. V gene TRBV9 combines with J gene TRBJ2-5, with 8 nucleotides matching TRBD1. CDR3 length: 15 amino acids. The germline CDR1 and CDR2 sequences are SGDLS and YYNGEE. The junction had 13 bases not matched to a gene; V was cut back by 7 bases and J by 5 bases. Here the CDR3 DNA reads TGTGCCAGCTCAAAGACGGCAGGGGGCAGGGAGACCCAGTACTTC. It is translated as CASSKTAGGRETQYF.

This clonotype counts as medium-sized. V usage is TRBV6-4 and J usage is TRBJ2-1, with 7 positions matching TRBD2. V shed 8 bases and J 0 bases; nucleotides not matched to a gene: 10. CDR1 is MRHNA and CDR2 is SNTAGT in the germline V gene. CDR3 size: 16 residues. CDR3 nucleotides: TGTGCCAGCTGGGGGGGAGAGGGAAGCTCCTACAATGAGCAGTTCTTC. Translating gives CASWGGEGSSYNEQFF.

This clonotype was observed at least ten times. The chain is built from TRBV9 and TRBJ1-1; D is unresolved. Trimming cost V 6 bases and J 3 bases, with 18 bases left between them. The V gene's germline CDR1 is SGDLS and CDR2 YYNGEE. CDR3 length: 15 amino acids. CDR3 sequence reads: CASTQSTGLDTEAFF. For the CDR3, the DNA is TGTGCCAGCACTCAGTCGACGGGCCTTGACACTGAAGCTTTCTTT.

The table lists this clonotype with many counts. This chain joins TRBV9 and TRBJ1-1; D remains ambiguous. The CDR3 runs 18 residues. Germline V CDR1 and CDR2: SGDLS, YYNGEE. Trimming removed 0 bases from V and 0 bases from J, with 18 bases in between. The CDR3 spells CASSVEGKVGRLNTEAFF. CDR3 in DNA: TGTGCCAGCAGCGTAGAGGGCAAGGTGGGAAGGCTGAACACTGAAGCTTTCTTT.

This clonotype was observed many times. The V and J genes are TRBV9 and TRBJ1-5; D remains ambiguous. The CDR3 has 14 amino acids. Between the trimmed V and J ends, which lost 4 bases and 7 bases, there was a span of 15 bases. Germline CDR1 and CDR2: SGDLS and YYNGEE. The DNA of the CDR3 is TGTGCCAGCAGCTTACCCATCTTGGACCAGCCCCAGCATTTT. Its translation: CASSLPILDQPQHF.

This clonotype is medium-sized (0.01 to 0.1%) by share. The chain is built from TRBV9 and TRBJ2-5; D ambiguous. V was cut by 3 bases and J by 0 bases, with 6 bases left in between. Looked up from germline, CDR1 is SGDLS and CDR2 is YYNGEE. The CDR3 has 13 residues. The CDR3 nucleotides read TGTGCCAGCAGCGCGGACGACCAAGAGACCCAGTACTTC. It codes for CASSADDQETQYF.

This clonotype was observed many times. The chain links TRBV21-1 to TRBJ2-3; the table's D call of TRBD2 was not tested on the DNA. TRBV21-1 is an annotated pseudogene. This CDR3 comprises 16 residues. CDR3 residues: CASSKGGTRSTDTQYF. The CDR3 DNA sequence: TGTGCCAGCAGCAAAGGGGGGACTAGATCGACAGATACGCAGTATTTT.

This clonotype was counted many times. The chain employs TRBV9 and TRBJ2-1, with D perhaps matching TRBD2 (6 bases). The CDR3 runs 15 residues. Trimming pared 4 bases from V and 5 bases from J, leaving 16 bases between. Germline assignment: CDR1 SGDLS and CDR2 YYNGEE. CDR3 region: CASSTLLAGHNEQFF. In DNA form, the CDR3 reads TGTGCCAGCAGCACATTACTAGCTGGGCACAATGAGCAGTTCTTC.

This clonotype has ten or more counts. V gene TRBV9 combines with J gene TRBJ2-7; D is undetermined. Germline V gives CDR1 SGDLS, CDR2 YYNGEE. Trimming left V 5 bases short and J 0 bases short, with 6 bases between. The CDR3 spans 12 residues. The CDR3 sequence is CASSGPSYEQYF. The CDR3 bases are TGTGCCAGCAGTGGGCCCTCCTACGAGCAGTACTTC.

There are many counts of this clonotype. The chain recombines TRBV9 with TRBJ2-5, with D possibly matching TRBD2 (7 bases). CDR1 and CDR2 from the germline V gene are SGDLS and YYNGEE. CDR3 length: 19 residues. V was clipped by 0 bases and J by 3 bases, with 24 bases between them. The CDR3 protein is CASSVEGFGGGRREETQYF. CDR3 DNA sequence: TGTGCCAGCAGCGTAGAGGGTTTCGGGGGCGGGAGAAGGGAAGAGACCCAGTACTTC.

In this sample, this clonotype turned up many times. The rearrangement uses TRBV9 and TRBJ2-7; perhaps TRBD1 as D (6 bases). The V gene's germline CDR1 is SGDLS and CDR2 YYNGEE. This CDR3 is 15 amino acids long. Trimming took off 4 bases at V and 1 base at J, with 15 bases between the two ends. The CDR3 loop is CASSTKTGPSYEQYF. CDR3 in DNA: TGTGCCAGCAGCACCAAGACAGGCCCTTCCTACGAGCAGTACTTC.

This clonotype was observed at least ten times. The chain combines TRBV9 with TRBJ2-7, with TRBD2 identical over 10 bases. With 3 bases clipped from V and 5 bases from J, the junction kept 8 bases outside the gene matches. CDR3 size: 15 residues. Looked up from germline, CDR1 is SGDLS and CDR2 is YYNGEE. The CDR3 DNA is TGTGCCAGCAGCGGAGGGGGGGGGACTAGCGACGAGCAGTACTTC. Its translation is CASSGGGGTSDEQYF.

J is TRBJ2-3 and V is TRBV9; the match to TRBD2 covers 7 bases. There are 15 residues in the CDR3. With V trimmed by 3 bases and J by 4 bases, 8 bases remained unmatched. Germline V gene data show CDR1 as SGDLS and CDR2 as YYNGEE. The CDR3 loop reads CASSAAGERSDTQYF. The CDR3, as DNA: TGTGCCAGCAGCGCCGCGGGGGAGAGGTCAGATACGCAGTATTTT. Drawing the rest from reference TRBV9 and TRBJ2-3, the complete variable domain is DSGVTQTPKHLITATGQRVTLRCSPRSGDLSVYWYQQSLDQGLQFLIQYYNGEERAKGNILERFSAQQFPDLHSELNLSSLELGDSALYFCASSAAGERSDTQYFGPGTRLTVL.

This clonotype has at least ten counts. The rearrangement links TRBV9 to TRBJ2-2, with D maybe TRBD1 (6 bases). Trimming stripped 4 bases from V and 5 bases from J, with 12 bases between. From germline, CDR1 is SGDLS and CDR2 YYNGEE. CDR3 length equals 14 residues. DNA for the CDR3: TGTGCCAGCAGCCCTTGGACAGATACCGGGGAGCTGTTTTTT. Its protein is CASSPWTDTGELFF.

This clonotype qualifies as medium-sized. This rearrangement joins TRBV9 to TRBJ2-2; 9 positions agree with TRBD2. Germline assignment: CDR1 SGDLS and CDR2 YYNGEE. With 0 bases clipped from V and 6 bases from J, the junction kept 6 bases outside the gene matches. This CDR3 comprises 16 residues. The CDR3 region is CASSVDLAGRAGELFF. In nucleotides, the CDR3 is TGTGCCAGCAGCGTAGACCTAGCGGGAAGGGCCGGGGAGCTGTTTTTT. The full variable domain, rest sourced from reference TRBV9 and TRBJ2-2, is DSGVTQTPKHLITATGQRVTLRCSPRSGDLSVYWYQQSLDQGLQFLIQYYNGEERAKGNILERFSAQQFPDLHSELNLSSLELGDSALYFCASSVDLAGRAGELFFGEGSRLTVL.

This clonotype was observed at least ten times. J is TRBJ2-5 and V is TRBV9; 10 bases fit TRBD2. The CDR3 consists of 18 residues. Germline CDR1 is SGDLS and CDR2 is YYNGEE. V trimming: 4 bases; J trimming: 4 bases; junction bases outside the gene matches: 16. The CDR3 is CASSRLIGAGGPLETQYF. The DNA for the CDR3 is TGTGCCAGCAGCCGCCTTATTGGAGCGGGAGGGCCCCTAGAGACCCAGTACTTC. The variable domain in full, with the rest retrieved from reference TRBV9 and TRBJ2-5, is DSGVTQTPKHLITATGQRVTLRCSPRSGDLSVYWYQQSLDQGLQFLIQYYNGEERAKGNILERFSAQQFPDLHSELNLSSLELGDSALYFCASSRLIGAGGPLETQYFGPGTRLLVL.

This clonotype has at least ten counts. The J gene is TRBJ2-2, the V gene TRBV9, with D perhaps matching TRBD1 or TRBD2 (6 bases each). Germline CDR1 reads SGDLS; CDR2 reads YYNGEE. The CDR3 runs 15 residues. Between the trimmed V and J ends, which lost 0 bases and 7 bases, there was a span of 13 bases. The CDR3 region is CASSVEEGHLGELFF. DNA for the CDR3: TGTGCCAGCAGCGTAGAGGAGGGACACCTCGGGGAGCTGTTTTTT.

This clonotype is labeled medium-sized. The chain links TRBV9 to TRBJ2-1; D assignment may be TRBD1 or TRBD2 (5 bases each). The length of the CDR3 is 14 residues. In germline, CDR1 is SGDLS, CDR2 YYNGEE. The V and J ends lost 0 bases and 7 bases respectively, with 11 bases between them. This chain's CDR3 is CASSVGGSPNEQFF. Written as DNA, the CDR3 is TGTGCCAGCAGCGTAGGGGGGTCCCCAAATGAGCAGTTCTTC.

This clonotype has a handful of counts. The chain carries TRBV9 and TRBJ2-7; D is possibly TRBD2 (5 bases). The CDR3 has 15 amino acids. CDR1 is SGDLS, CDR2 YYNGEE, per germline. V was trimmed by 0 bases and J by 1 base, leaving 11 bases between them. The CDR3 protein is CASSVGSSQSYEQYF. In DNA, the CDR3 is TGTGCCAGCAGCGTAGGCTCTAGCCAATCCTACGAGCAGTACTTC.

The sample holds many counts of this clonotype. V usage is TRBV9 and J usage is TRBJ2-3; 9 bases are a match to TRBD1. The CDR3 is made up of 17 amino acids. Germline V CDR1 and CDR2: SGDLS, YYNGEE. V lost 3 bases, J lost 2 bases, and 10 bases stayed unmatched. The CDR3, as DNA: TGTGCCAGCAGCGAGGGGACAGGGTTTGAGCCCACAGATACGCAGTATTTT. It specifies CASSEGTGFEPTDTQYF. The whole variable domain, filled in from reference TRBV9 and TRBJ2-3, reads DSGVTQTPKHLITATGQRVTLRCSPRSGDLSVYWYQQSLDQGLQFLIQYYNGEERAKGNILERFSAQQFPDLHSELNLSSLELGDSALYFCASSEGTGFEPTDTQYFGPGTRLTVL.

This clonotype has a count of ten or more. This chain connects TRBV9 to TRBJ2-1; D possibly corresponds to TRBD1 (5 bases). The CDR3 sequence is 10 residues long. V gave up 3 bases and J gave up 10 bases, with 5 bases separating them. CDR1 SGDLS and CDR2 YYNGEE come from the germline V gene. CDR3 bases: TGTGCCAGCAGCGGACAGGAGCAGTTCTTC. Amino acid sequence: CASSGQEQFF.

There are many counts of this clonotype. The V and J genes are TRBV9 and TRBJ2-3; D call uncertain. Looked up from germline, CDR1 is SGDLS and CDR2 is YYNGEE. Trimming left V 4 bases short and J 3 bases short, with 12 bases between. This CDR3 region has 14 residues. This CDR3 is CASSPQARTDTQYF. In DNA form, the CDR3 reads TGTGCCAGCAGCCCCCAAGCCCGGACAGATACGCAGTATTTT.

There are many counts of this clonotype. V and J are TRBV9 and TRBJ2-1, with D maybe TRBD1 (5 bases). V lost 4 bases and J lost 9, with 17 bases in between. Germline V lookup: CDR1 SGDLS, CDR2 YYNGEE. This CDR3 is 14 amino acids long. The CDR3 region has the DNA TGTGCCAGCAGCTCACAGGACCAAGTCGTTGAGCAGTTCTTC. Residues: CASSSQDQVVEQFF.

This clonotype ranks as medium-sized. The chain employs TRBV9 and TRBJ2-7; D is uncertain. Germline CDR1 reads SGDLS; CDR2 reads YYNGEE. The CDR3 consists of 13 residues. Trimming pared 4 bases from V and 3 bases from J, leaving 11 bases between. CDR3 sequence (DNA): TGTGCCAGCAGCCCCCGTGACCTCTACGAGCAGTACTTC. It is translated as CASSPRDLYEQYF.

The chain carries TRBV9 and TRBJ2-7; 7 positions agree with TRBD2. Germline V gene sequence: CDR1 SGDLS, CDR2 YYNGEE. The CDR3 runs 15 residues. V lost 0 bases, J lost 0 bases, and 3 bases stayed unmatched. CDR3 bases: TGTGCCAGCAGCGTAGAGGGCGGGAGCTCCTACGAGCAGTACTTC. It encodes CASSVEGGSSYEQYF.

This clonotype has a count of ten or more. The chain joins TRBV9 to TRBJ2-5, with D hard to call. The CDR3 covers 16 residues. Trimming removed 3 bases at V and 2 bases at J, with 17 bases between. CDR1 and CDR2 from the germline V gene are SGDLS and YYNGEE. This chain's CDR3 is CASSALAVPVQETQYF. The CDR3 nucleotides read TGTGCCAGCAGCGCCTTGGCCGTACCGGTTCAAGAGACCCAGTACTTC.

This clonotype was recorded many times. The CDR3 spells CASSGRGTQETQYF. The DNA of the CDR3 is TGTGCCAGCAGCGGCCGCGGGACACAAGAGACCCAGTACTTC. The chain combines TRBV9 with TRBJ2-5, with D perhaps assigned TRBD1 or TRBD2 (6 bases each). Germline V gene lookup returns CDR1 SGDLS and CDR2 YYNGEE. V was pared by 3 bases and J by 2 bases, with 11 bases between. The CDR3 contains 14 residues.